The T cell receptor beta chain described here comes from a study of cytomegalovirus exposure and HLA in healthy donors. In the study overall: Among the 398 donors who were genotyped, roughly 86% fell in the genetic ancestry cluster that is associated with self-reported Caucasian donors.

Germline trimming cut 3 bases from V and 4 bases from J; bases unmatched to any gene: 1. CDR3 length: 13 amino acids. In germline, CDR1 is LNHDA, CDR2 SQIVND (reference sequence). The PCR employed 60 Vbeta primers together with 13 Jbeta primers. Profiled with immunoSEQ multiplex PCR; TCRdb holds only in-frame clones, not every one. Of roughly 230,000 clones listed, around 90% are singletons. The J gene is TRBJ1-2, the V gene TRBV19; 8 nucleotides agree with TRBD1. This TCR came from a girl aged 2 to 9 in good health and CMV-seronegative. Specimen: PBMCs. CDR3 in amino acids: CASSMGTGYGYTF. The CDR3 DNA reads TGTGCCAGTAGTATGGGGACAGGCTATGGCTACACCTTC.